Listed below are T cell receptor beta chains from one sample, sequenced in a study of T cell repertoires in cytomegalovirus infection. TCRdb independently ran MiXCR on the reads; one entry per CDR3 protein. The data contain 340,000 or so distinct CDR3 sequences, just under 25% of them singletons. Their antigens are not known. The specimen comprised cultured PBMCs, sampled from culture after CMV antigen stimulation. Receptor source: a human donor in good health (CMV status not recorded). Some clones in this sample may be carry-over from other donors' samples. Both conserved end residues are part of each CDR3.

V gene,CDR3 protein
TRBV7-6,CASSFGQWETQYF
TRBV30,CVVRVSSTDTQYF
TRBV5-6,CASSWSWAGGGETQYF
TRBV11-3,CASSDDSQNIQYF
TRBV7-3,CASSLTPSELHEQFF
TRBV7-2,CASSLSSGGAEDTQYF
TRBV7-2,CASSLALAGGPTDTQYF
TRBV7-9,CASSLGEQETQYF
TRBV12-3/TRBV12-4,CASSPRQDFTEAFF
TRBV7-3,CASSQGAAGTYEQYF
TRBV12-3/TRBV12-4,CASSGPWGQINQPQHF
TRBV7-9,CASSPRAGLSSYNEQFF
TRBV12-5,CASGLERQVSNTGELFF
TRBV19,CANRNQPRETQYF
TRBV6-5,CASAGQGGSEYVNTEAFF
TRBV7-2,CASSLAGGQGAEAFF
TRBV7-2,CASSDPSYGYTF
TRBV7-2,CASSLDNRGLALHYNEQFF
TRBV7-2,CASSPGTRGTDTQYF
TRBV2,CASKNRYNEQFF
TRBV11-2,CASSSSNTGELFF
TRBV3-1,CASRAPGEGYTF
TRBV2,CASTEGPFSGHEQYF
TRBV15,CATSRDLGQGRQNTF
TRBV19,CASSISGTGARVGRTQYF
TRBV5-4,CASSLGPPGNSPLHF
TRBV15,CATSRREMWETQYF
TRBV4-3,CASSQDAGTQRNEQFF
TRBV28,CASTGPDQPQHF
TRBV7-2,CASSHIGWGTNTGELFF
TRBV6-1,CASSEPERRRRETQYF
TRBV11-2,CASLTGAPMNTEAFF
TRBV7-9,CASSFLYTGELFF
TRBV2,CASSEWVSYEQYF
TRBV6-2/TRBV6-3,CASRLSGSSYNEQFF
TRBV6-5,CASSYSRDTRLGTEAFF
TRBV6-1,CASTYSLAGVETQYF
TRBV10-2,CASRGRLAGAEYEQYF
TRBV7-2,CASSLGGGGNTEAFF
TRBV4-1,CASSQAHAPGLAGGLVYNEQFF
TRBV4-3,CASSQDLFSGNTIYF
TRBV7-6,CASSSPRFGSGLPYNEQFF
TRBV7-2,CASSPSDSYYEQYF
TRBV24-1,CATSDFAVAGELFF
TRBV11-2,CASSIEAWETQYF
TRBV15,CATSPLAGVYNEQFF
TRBV4-1,CASSQGPGQGSYEQYF
TRBV4-2,CASSQGSQREASYEQYF
TRBV10-3,CAISESRLAETQYF
TRBV27,CASSKSTGGYNYGYTF
TRBV27,CASSLSGTNLNEQFF
TRBV27,CASGRGVDEQYF
TRBV5-1,CASSLLGQQNTGELFF
TRBV7-2,CASSSGQGIGYTF
TRBV28,CASSLGGQGVRYTF
TRBV7-2,CASSQRASGTDTQYF